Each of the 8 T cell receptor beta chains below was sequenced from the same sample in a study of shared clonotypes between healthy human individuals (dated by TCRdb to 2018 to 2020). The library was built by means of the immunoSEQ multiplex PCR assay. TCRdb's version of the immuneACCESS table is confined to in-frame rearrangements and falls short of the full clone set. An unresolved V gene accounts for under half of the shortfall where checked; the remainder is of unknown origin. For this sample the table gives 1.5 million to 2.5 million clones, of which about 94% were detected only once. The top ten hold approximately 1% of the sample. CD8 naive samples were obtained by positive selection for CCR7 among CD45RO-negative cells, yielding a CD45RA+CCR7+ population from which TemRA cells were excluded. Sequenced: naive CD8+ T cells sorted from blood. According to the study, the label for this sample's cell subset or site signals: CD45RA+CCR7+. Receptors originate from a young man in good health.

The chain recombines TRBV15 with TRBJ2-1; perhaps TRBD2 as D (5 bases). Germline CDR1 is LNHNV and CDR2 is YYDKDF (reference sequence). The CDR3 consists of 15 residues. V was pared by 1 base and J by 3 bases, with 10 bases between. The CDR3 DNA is TGTGCCACCAGCAGAGCGGCCGGGGTCTACAATGAGCAGTTCTTC. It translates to CATSRAAGVYNEQFF.

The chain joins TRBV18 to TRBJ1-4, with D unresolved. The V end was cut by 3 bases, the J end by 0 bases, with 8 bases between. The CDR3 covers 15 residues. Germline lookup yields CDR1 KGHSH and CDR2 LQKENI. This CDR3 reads CASSPKRATNEKLFF. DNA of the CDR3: TGTGCCAGCTCACCCAAACGAGCAACTAATGAAAAACTGTTTTTT.

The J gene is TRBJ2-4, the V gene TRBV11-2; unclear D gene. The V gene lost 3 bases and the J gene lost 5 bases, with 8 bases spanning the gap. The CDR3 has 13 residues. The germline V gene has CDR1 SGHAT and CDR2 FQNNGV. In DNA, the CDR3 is TGTGCCAGCAGCTTTGGCACGGAAAACATTCAGTACTTC. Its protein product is CASSFGTENIQYF.

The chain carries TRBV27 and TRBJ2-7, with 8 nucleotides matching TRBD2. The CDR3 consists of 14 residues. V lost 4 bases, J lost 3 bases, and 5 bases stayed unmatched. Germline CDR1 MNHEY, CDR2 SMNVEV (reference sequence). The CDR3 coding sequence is TGTGCCAGCAGTTCTAGCGGGTTGGGCTACGAGCAGTACTTC. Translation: CASSSSGLGYEQYF.

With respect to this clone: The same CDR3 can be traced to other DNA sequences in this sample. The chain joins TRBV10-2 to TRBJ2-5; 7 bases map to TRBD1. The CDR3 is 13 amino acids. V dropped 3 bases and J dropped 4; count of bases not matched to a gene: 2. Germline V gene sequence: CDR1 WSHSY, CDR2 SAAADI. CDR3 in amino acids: CASSESGGETQYF. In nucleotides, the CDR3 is TGCGCCAGCAGTGAATCAGGGGGAGAGACCCAGTACTTC.

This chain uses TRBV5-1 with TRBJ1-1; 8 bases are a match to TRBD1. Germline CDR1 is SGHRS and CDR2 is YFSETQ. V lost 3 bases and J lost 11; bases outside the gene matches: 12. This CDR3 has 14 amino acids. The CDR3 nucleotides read TGCGCCAGCAGCTCCTCTCGGACAGGGCAAGGGGCTTTCTTT. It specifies CASSSSRTGQGAFF. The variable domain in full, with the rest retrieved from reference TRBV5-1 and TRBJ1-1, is KAGVTQTPRYLIKTRGQQVTLSCSPISGHRSVSWYQQTPGQGLQFLFEYFSETQRNKGNFPGRFSGRQFSNSRSEMNVSTLELGDSALYLCASSSSRTGQGAFFGQGTRLTVV.

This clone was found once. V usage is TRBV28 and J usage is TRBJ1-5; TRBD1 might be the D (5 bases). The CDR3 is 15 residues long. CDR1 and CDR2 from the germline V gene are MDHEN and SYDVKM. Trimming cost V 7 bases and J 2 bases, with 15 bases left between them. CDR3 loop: CASTQRGDGNQPQHF. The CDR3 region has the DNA TGTGCCAGCACACAAAGAGGGGACGGCAATCAGCCCCAGCATTTT.

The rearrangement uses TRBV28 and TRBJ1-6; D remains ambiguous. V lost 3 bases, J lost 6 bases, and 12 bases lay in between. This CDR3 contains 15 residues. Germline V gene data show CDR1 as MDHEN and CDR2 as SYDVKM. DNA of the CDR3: TGTGCCAGCAGTTTCGAGCCAGTAGGTAATTCACCCCTCCACTTT. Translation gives CASSFEPVGNSPLHF.